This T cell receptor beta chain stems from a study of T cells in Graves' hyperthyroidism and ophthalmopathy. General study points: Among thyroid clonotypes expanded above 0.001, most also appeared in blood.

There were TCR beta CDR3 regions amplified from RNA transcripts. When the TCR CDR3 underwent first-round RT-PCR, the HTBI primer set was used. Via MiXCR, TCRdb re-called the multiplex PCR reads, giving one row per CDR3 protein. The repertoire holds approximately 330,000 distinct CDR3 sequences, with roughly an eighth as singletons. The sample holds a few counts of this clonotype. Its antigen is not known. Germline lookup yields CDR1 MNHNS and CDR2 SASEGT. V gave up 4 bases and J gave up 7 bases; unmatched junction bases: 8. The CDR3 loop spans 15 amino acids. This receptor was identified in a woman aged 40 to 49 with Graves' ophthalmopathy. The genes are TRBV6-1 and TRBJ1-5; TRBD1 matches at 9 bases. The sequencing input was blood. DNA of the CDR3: TGTGCCAGCAGTGTTACAGGGACAGGGTCGCAGCCCCAGCATTTT. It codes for CASSVTGTGSQPQHF.